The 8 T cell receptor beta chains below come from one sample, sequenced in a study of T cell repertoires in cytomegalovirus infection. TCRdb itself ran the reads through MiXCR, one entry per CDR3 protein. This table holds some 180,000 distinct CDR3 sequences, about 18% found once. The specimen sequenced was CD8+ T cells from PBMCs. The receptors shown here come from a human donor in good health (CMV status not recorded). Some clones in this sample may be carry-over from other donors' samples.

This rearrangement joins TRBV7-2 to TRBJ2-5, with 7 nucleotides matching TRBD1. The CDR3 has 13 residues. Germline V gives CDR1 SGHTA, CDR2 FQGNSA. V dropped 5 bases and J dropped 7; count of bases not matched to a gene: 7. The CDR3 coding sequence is TGTGCCAGCAGCCCCCCCAGGGGGAGGACCCAGTACTTC. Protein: CASSPPRGRTQYF.

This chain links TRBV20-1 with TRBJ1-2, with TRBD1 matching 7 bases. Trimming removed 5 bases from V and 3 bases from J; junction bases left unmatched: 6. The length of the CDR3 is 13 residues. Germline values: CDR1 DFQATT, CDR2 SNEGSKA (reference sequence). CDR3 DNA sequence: TGCAGTGCTGCCCCAGGGGGGGACTATGGCTACACCTTC. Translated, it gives CSAAPGGDYGYTF.

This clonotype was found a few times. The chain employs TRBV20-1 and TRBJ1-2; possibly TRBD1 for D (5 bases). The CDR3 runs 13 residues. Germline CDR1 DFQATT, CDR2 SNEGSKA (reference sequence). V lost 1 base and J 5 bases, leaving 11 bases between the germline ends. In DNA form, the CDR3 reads TGCAGTGCTAGAGTGGGGGAGCGGTATGGCTACACCTTC. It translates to CSARVGERYGYTF.

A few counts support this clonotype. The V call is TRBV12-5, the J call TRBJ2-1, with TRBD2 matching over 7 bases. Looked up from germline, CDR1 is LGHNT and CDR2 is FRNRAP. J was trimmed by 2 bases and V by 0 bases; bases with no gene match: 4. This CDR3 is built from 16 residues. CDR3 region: CASGLVAGPAYNEQFF. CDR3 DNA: TGTGCTAGTGGTTTGGTAGCGGGGCCTGCCTACAATGAGCAGTTCTTC.

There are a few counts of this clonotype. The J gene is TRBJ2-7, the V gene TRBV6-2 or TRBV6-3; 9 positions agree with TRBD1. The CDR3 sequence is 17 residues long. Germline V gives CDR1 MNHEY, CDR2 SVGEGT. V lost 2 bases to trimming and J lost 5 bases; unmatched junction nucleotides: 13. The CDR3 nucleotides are TGTGCCAGCAGTTACAGCCGGGACAGGGATGTTTACCACGAGCAGTACTTC. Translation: CASSYSRDRDVYHEQYF.

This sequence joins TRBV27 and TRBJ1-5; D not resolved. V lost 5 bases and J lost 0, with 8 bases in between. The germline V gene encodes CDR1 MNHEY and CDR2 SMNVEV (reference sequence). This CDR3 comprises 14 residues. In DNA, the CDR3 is TGTGCCAGCAGTCCCACACGTAGCAATCAGCCCCAGCATTTT. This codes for CASSPTRSNQPQHF.

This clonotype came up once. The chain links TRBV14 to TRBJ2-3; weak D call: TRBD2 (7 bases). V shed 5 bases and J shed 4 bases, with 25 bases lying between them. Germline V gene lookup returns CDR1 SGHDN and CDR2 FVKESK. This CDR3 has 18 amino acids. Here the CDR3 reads CASSSGSGGPSWADTQYF. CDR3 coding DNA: TGTGCCAGCAGCAGTGGCTCGGGGGGCCCTTCTTGGGCAGATACGCAGTATTTT.

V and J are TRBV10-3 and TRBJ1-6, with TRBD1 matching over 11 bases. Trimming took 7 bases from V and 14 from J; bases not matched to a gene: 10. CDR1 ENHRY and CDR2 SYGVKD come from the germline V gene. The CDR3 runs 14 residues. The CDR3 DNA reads TGTGCCATCACCGCCGGGACAGGGGGTAACGCCCTCCACTTT. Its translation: CAITAGTGGNALHF.